These T cell receptor delta chains were read from a single sample in a study of DNA immune sequencing with unique molecular identifiers. TCRdb ran CATT on the multiplex PCR reads. The table has under 3,000 delta-chain clones, 13% to 15% seen once. Sequencing used gamma-delta T cells from PBMCs. The source of these receptors is a human donor in good health. CDR3s include the opening cysteine and the closing phenylalanine or tryptophan. The D gene is left open where the match is weak. Clone sizes are given selectively: once, few, many, or a class where the clone is expanded.

D gene: TRDD3; J gene: TRDJ1; CDR3 length: 18; V gene: TRDV2; clone size: medium-sized; CDR3 protein: CACDPVGAGDKYTDKLIF; CDR3 DNA: TGTGCCTGTGACCCCGTGGGTGCTGGGGATAAGTACACCGATAAACTCATCTTT
D gene: TRDD3; J gene: TRDJ3; CDR3 length: 19; V gene: TRDV2; clone size: .; CDR3 protein: CACDTVIGGGSWDTRQMFF; CDR3 DNA: TGTGCCTGTGACACCGTTATTGGGGGAGGATCCTGGGACACCCGACAGATGTTTTTC
D gene: TRDD3; J gene: TRDJ1; CDR3 length: 14; V gene: TRDV2; clone size: medium-sized; CDR3 protein: CACDTVMGDTLLIF; CDR3 DNA: TGTGCCTGTGACACCGTGATGGGGGATACGCTACTCATCTTT
D gene: .; J gene: TRDJ1; CDR3 length: 15; V gene: TRDV2; clone size: medium-sized; CDR3 protein: CACDSLTALADKLIF; CDR3 DNA: TGTGCCTGTGACAGCCTCACCGCTCTCGCCGATAAACTCATCTTT
D gene: TRDD3; J gene: TRDJ1; CDR3 length: 16; V gene: TRDV3; clone size: medium-sized; CDR3 protein: CAFNRLGDTHTDKLIF; CDR3 DNA: TGTGCCTTTAATAGACTGGGGGATACTCACACCGATAAACTCATCTTT
D gene: TRDD3; J gene: TRDJ1; CDR3 length: 20; V gene: TRDV2; clone size: large; CDR3 protein: CACDTVQAGGYARYTDKLIF; CDR3 DNA: TGTGCCTGTGACACCGTACAGGCTGGGGGATACGCGAGATATACCGATAAACTCATCTTT
D gene: TRDD3; J gene: TRDJ3; CDR3 length: 20; V gene: TRDV2; clone size: large; CDR3 protein: CACDTVVGDTRSWDTRQMFF; CDR3 DNA: TGTGCCTGTGACACCGTGGTGGGGGATACGCGTTCCTGGGACACCCGACAGATGTTTTTC
D gene: TRDD3; J gene: TRDJ3; CDR3 length: 21; V gene: TRDV2; clone size: medium-sized; CDR3 protein: CACDSVLGDSPSSWDTRQMFF; CDR3 DNA: TGTGCCTGTGATTCAGTACTGGGGGATAGCCCCAGCTCCTGGGACACCCGACAGATGTTTTTC
D gene: TRDD3; J gene: TRDJ3; CDR3 length: 20; V gene: TRDV2; clone size: medium-sized; CDR3 protein: CACDTLLGDLSSWDTRQMFF; CDR3 DNA: TGTGCCTGTGACACCCTACTGGGGGATCTGTCCTCCTGGGACACCCGACAGATGTTTTTC
D gene: .; J gene: TRDJ1; CDR3 length: 14; V gene: TRDV2; clone size: medium-sized; CDR3 protein: CACDSLINTDKLIF; CDR3 DNA: TGTGCCTGTGACAGTTTGATTAACACCGATAAACTCATCTTT
D gene: .; J gene: TRDJ3; CDR3 length: 18; V gene: TRDV2; clone size: large; CDR3 protein: CACDTAGSRSWDTRQMFF; CDR3 DNA: TGTGCCTGTGACACCGCCGGCAGCCGGTCCTGGGACACCCGACAGATGTTTTTC
D gene: .; J gene: TRDJ1; CDR3 length: 17; V gene: TRDV2; clone size: medium-sized; CDR3 protein: CACDTLGSYADIDKLIF; CDR3 DNA: TGTGCCTGTGACACTTTAGGATCTTACGCGGATATCGATAAACTCATCTTT
D gene: TRDD3; J gene: TRDJ3; CDR3 length: 22; V gene: TRDV2; clone size: medium-sized; CDR3 protein: CACDALGDLKTQPSWDTRQMFF; CDR3 DNA: TGTGCCTGTGACGCGCTGGGGGATTTAAAGACGCAACCTTCCTGGGACACCCGACAGATGTTTTTC
D gene: .; J gene: TRDJ1; CDR3 length: 15; V gene: TRDV2; clone size: large; CDR3 protein: CACDTVGTNTDKLIF; CDR3 DNA: TGTGCCTGTGACACCGTAGGCACCAACACCGATAAACTCATCTTT
D gene: TRDD3; J gene: TRDJ1; CDR3 length: 19; V gene: TRDV2; clone size: .; CDR3 protein: CACDTVTGGYISEADKLIF; CDR3 DNA: TGTGCCTGTGACACCGTTACTGGGGGATACATTTCGGAGGCCGATAAACTCATCTTT
D gene: .; J gene: TRDJ3; CDR3 length: 19; V gene: TRDV2; clone size: medium-sized; CDR3 protein: CACSPVGVTSSWDTRQMFF; CDR3 DNA: TGTGCCTGTTCCCCTGTGGGGGTAACCAGCTCCTGGGACACCCGACAGATGTTTTTC
D gene: TRDD3; J gene: TRDJ1; CDR3 length: 19; V gene: TRDV3; clone size: medium-sized; CDR3 protein: CASGLLSVTGGQYTDKLIF; CDR3 DNA: TGTGCCTCGGGCCTACTCTCCGTTACTGGGGGACAGTACACCGATAAACTCATCTTT
D gene: .; J gene: TRDJ2; CDR3 length: 18; V gene: TRDV2; clone size: few; CDR3 protein: CACDPVGGPTERTAQLFF; CDR3 DNA: TGTGCCTGTGACCCTGTTGGGGGCCCGACCGAGAGGACAGCACAACTCTTCTTT
D gene: TRDD3; J gene: TRDJ3; CDR3 length: 21; V gene: TRDV2; clone size: medium-sized; CDR3 protein: CACDTVMGDTPSSWDTRQMFF; CDR3 DNA: TGTGCCTGTGACACGGTAATGGGGGATACCCCAAGCTCCTGGGACACCCGACAGATGTTTTTC
D gene: .; J gene: TRDJ1; CDR3 length: 13; V gene: TRDV1; clone size: large; CDR3 protein: CALGRGTNDKLIF; CDR3 DNA: TGTGCTCTTGGACGGGGAACGAACGATAAACTCATCTTT
D gene: TRDD3; J gene: TRDJ1; CDR3 length: 16; V gene: TRDV2; clone size: medium-sized; CDR3 protein: CACDTLGARYTDKLIF; CDR3 DNA: TGTGCCTGTGACACCCTGGGGGCCCGGTACACCGATAAACTCATCTTT
D gene: TRDD3; J gene: TRDJ1; CDR3 length: 21; V gene: TRDV1; clone size: few; CDR3 protein: CALGIHLPRLWGIRETDKLIF; CDR3 DNA: TGTGCTCTTGGGATTCACCTTCCGCGACTCTGGGGGATAAGGGAGACCGATAAACTCATCTTT
D gene: TRDD3; J gene: TRDJ1; CDR3 length: 18; V gene: TRDV2; clone size: medium-sized; CDR3 protein: CACDPLPRGIPYTDKLIF; CDR3 DNA: TGTGCCTGTGACCCCCTACCTCGGGGGATCCCGTACACCGATAAACTCATCTTT
D gene: .; J gene: TRDJ1; CDR3 length: 18; V gene: TRDV2; clone size: .; CDR3 protein: CACDTVGRPGAGTDKLIF; CDR3 DNA: TGTGCCTGTGACACCGTGGGACGGCCCGGGGCTGGCACCGATAAACTCATCTTT
D gene: TRDD3; J gene: TRDJ1; CDR3 length: 19; V gene: TRDV2; clone size: medium-sized; CDR3 protein: CACDALTGGPTRITDKLIF; CDR3 DNA: TGTGCCTGTGACGCACTAACTGGGGGCCCTACGCGGATCACCGATAAACTCATCTTT